This T cell receptor beta chain stems from a study of blood T cell repertoires in COVID-19. Study-level information: Donors in the United States, Italy and Spain gave samples during acute or convalescent COVID-19.

Assay: immunoSEQ multiplex PCR; the TCRdb copy retains only in-frame clones and omits some. In the table there are 150,000 to 200,000 clones, around 80% of which are singletons. With 5 bases removed from V and 4 bases from J, the gap between germline ends came to 4 bases. Germline V lookup: CDR1 LNHDA, CDR2 SQIVND (reference sequence). This CDR3 comprises 11 residues. The chain couples TRBV19 to TRBJ2-3; D is undetermined. The TCR was taken from a man younger than 45 with active or convalescent COVID-19. Sequences were obtained from peripheral blood. As DNA, the CDR3 is TGTGCCAGTAGTCTCGCAGATACGCAGTATTTT. Amino acid sequence: CASSLADTQYF. Full variable domain (outside the CDR3, taken from reference TRBV19 and TRBJ2-3): DGGITQSPKYLFRKEGQNVTLSCEQNLNHDAMYWYRQDPGQGLRLIYYSQIVNDFQKGDIAEGYSVSREKKESFPLTVTSAQKNPTAFYLCASSLADTQYFGPGTRLTVL.